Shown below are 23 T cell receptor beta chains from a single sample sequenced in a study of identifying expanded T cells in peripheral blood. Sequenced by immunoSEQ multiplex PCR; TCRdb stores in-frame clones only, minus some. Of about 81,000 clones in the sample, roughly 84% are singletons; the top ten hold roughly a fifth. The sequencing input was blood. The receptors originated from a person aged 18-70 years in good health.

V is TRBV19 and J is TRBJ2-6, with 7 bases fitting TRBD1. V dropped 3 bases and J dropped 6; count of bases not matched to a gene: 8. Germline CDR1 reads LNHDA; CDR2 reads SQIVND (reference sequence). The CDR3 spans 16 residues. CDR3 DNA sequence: TGTGCCAGTAGTATTCAAGGGGGCGCGGTGGCCAACGTCCTGACTTTC. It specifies CASSIQGGAVANVLTF.

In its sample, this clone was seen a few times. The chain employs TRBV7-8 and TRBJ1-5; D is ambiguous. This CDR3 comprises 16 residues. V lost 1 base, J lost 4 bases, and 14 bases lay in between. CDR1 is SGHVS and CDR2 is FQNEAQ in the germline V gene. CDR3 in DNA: TGTGCCAGCAGCTTAGGGGGTGGTCATACAAATCAGCCCCAGCATTTT. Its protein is CASSLGGGHTNQPQHF.

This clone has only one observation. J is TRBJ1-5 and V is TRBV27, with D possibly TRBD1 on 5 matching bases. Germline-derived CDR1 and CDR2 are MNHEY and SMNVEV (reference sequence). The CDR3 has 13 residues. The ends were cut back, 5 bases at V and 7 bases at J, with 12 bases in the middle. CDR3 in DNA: TGTGCCAGCAGTCCGGGGCCCTGGCAGCCCCAGCATTTT. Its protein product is CASSPGPWQPQHF.

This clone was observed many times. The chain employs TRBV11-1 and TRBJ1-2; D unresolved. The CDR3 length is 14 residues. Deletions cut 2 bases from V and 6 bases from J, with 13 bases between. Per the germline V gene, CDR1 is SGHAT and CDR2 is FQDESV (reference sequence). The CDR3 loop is CASSLMSVSNGYTF. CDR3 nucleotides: TGTGCCAGCAGCTTAATGTCAGTGTCGAATGGCTACACCTTC.

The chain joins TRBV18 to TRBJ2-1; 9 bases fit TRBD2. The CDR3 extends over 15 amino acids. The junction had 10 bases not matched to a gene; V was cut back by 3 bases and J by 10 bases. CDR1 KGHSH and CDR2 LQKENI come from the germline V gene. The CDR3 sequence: CASSPSREGTWEQFF. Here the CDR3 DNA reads TGTGCCAGCTCACCTTCGCGGGAGGGCACGTGGGAGCAGTTCTTC.

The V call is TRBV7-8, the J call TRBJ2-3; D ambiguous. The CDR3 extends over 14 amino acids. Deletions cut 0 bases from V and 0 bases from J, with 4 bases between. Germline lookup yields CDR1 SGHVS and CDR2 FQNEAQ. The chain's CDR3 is CASSLAESTDTQYF. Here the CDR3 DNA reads TGTGCCAGCAGCTTAGCGGAGAGCACAGATACGCAGTATTTT.

The CDR3 DNA sequence: TGCAGCGTTGAAGATATAGAGAACTATGGCTACACCTTC. Residues: CSVEDIENYGYTF. The V gene is TRBV29-1, the J gene TRBJ1-2; no definite D call. CDR3 length: 13 amino acids. Germline V CDR1 and CDR2: SQVTM, ANQGSEA. V gave up 0 bases and J gave up 2 bases, with 7 bases separating them.

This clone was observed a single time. Here the CDR3 reads CASSLVGDSYEQYF. The CDR3 nucleotides read TGTGCCAGCAGCTTAGTTGGGGACTCCTACGAGCAGTACTTC. The chain recombines TRBV11-1 with TRBJ2-7; D gene uncertain. CDR3 length: 14 amino acids. Germline V gives CDR1 SGHAT, CDR2 FQDESV (reference sequence). Trimming removed 1 base from V and 0 bases from J, with 7 bases in between.

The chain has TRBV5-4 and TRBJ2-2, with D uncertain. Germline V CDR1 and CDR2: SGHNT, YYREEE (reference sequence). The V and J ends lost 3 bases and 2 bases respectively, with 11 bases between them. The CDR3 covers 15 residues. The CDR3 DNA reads TGTGCCAGCAGCTACCGGACGGTTAACACCGGGGAGCTGTTTTTT. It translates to CASSYRTVNTGELFF.

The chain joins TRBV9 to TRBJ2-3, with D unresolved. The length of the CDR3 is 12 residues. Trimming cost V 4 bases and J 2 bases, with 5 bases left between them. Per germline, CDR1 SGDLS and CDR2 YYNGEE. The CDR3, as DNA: TGTGCCAGCAGCCTTCTCACAGATACGCAGTATTTT. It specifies CASSLLTDTQYF.

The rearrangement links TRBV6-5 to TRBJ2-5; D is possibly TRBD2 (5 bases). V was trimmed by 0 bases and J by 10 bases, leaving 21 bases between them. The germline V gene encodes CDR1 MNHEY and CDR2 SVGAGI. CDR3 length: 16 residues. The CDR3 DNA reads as TGTGCCAGCAGTTACTCGATGACACCCGCTCTTCGGGACCAGTACTTC. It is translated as CASSYSMTPALRDQYF.

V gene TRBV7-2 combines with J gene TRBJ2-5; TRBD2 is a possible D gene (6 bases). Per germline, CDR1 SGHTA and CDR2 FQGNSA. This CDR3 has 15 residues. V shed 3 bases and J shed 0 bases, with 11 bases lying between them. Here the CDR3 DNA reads TGTGCCAGCAGCTTTATAGCGGTAAACCAAGAGACCCAGTACTTC. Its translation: CASSFIAVNQETQYF.

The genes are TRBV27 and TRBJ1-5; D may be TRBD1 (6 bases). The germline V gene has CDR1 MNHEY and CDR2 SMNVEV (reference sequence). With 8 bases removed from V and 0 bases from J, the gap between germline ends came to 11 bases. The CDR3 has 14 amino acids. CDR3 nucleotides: TGTGCCAGCCGGGACACCTATAGCAATCAGCCCCAGCATTTT. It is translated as CASRDTYSNQPQHF.

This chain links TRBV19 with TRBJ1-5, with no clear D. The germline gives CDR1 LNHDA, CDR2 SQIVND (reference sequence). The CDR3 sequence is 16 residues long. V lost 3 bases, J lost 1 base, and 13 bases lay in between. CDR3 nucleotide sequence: TGTGCCAGTAGTATCATCCTGGAGACGAGCAATCAGCCCCAGCATTTT. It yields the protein CASSIILETSNQPQHF.

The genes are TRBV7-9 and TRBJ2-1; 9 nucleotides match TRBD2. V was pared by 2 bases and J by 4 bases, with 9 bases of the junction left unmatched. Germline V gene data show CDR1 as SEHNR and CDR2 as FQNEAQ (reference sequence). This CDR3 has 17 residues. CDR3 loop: CASSLRSSGRRYNEQFF. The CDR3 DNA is TGTGCCAGCAGCTTACGTTCCAGCGGGAGGAGGTACAATGAGCAGTTCTTC.

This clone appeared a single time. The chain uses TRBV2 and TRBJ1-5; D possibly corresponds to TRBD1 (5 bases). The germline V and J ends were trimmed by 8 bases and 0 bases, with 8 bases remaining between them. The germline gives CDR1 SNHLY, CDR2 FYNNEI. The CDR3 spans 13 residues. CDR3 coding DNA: TGTGCCAGCCGGGGGGATAGCAATCAGCCCCAGCATTTT. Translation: CASRGDSNQPQHF.

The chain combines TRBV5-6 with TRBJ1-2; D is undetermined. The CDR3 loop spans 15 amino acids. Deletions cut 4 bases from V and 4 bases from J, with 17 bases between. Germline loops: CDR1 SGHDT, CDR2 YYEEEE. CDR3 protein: CASSPLGRELYGYTF. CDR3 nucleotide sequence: TGTGCCAGCAGCCCCCTCGGCAGAGAGCTCTATGGCTACACCTTC.

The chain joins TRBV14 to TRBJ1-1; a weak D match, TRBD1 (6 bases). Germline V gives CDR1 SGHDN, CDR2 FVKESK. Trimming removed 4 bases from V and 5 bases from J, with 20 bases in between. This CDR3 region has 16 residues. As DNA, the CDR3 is TGTGCCAGCAGCCTTGACGGGTGGGTGAGGGGGACTGAAGCTTTCTTT. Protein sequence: CASSLDGWVRGTEAFF.

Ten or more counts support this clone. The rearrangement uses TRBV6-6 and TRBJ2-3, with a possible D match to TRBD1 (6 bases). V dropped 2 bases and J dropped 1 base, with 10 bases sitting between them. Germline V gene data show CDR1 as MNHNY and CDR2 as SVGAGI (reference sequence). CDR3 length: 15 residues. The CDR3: CASSYPGAGTDTQYF. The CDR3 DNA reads TGTGCCAGCAGTTACCCAGGGGCCGGCACAGATACGCAGTATTTT.

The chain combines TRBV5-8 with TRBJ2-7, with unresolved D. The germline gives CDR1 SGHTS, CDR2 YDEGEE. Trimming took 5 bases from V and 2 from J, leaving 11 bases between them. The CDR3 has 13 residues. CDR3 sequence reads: CASRGATTYEQYF. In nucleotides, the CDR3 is TGTGCCAGCAGGGGCGCAACTACCTACGAGCAGTACTTC.

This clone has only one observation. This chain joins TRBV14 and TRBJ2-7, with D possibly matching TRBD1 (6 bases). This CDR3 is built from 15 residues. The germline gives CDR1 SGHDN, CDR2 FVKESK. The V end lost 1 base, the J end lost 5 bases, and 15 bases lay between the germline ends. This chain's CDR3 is CASSQGFDYRDEQYF. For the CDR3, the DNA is TGTGCCAGCAGCCAAGGCTTCGACTACAGGGACGAGCAGTACTTC. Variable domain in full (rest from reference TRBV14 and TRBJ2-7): EAGVTQFPSHSVIEKGQTVTLRCDPISGHDNLYWYRRVMGKEIKFLLHFVKESKQDESGMPNNRFLAERTGGTYSTLKVQPAELEDSGVYFCASSQGFDYRDEQYFGPGTRLTVT.

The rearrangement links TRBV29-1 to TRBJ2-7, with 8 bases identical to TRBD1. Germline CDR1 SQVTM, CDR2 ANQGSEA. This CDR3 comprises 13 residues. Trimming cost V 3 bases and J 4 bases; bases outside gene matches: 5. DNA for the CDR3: TGCAGCGTTGACGCAGGGGGCAGGTACGAGCAGTACTTC. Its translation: CSVDAGGRYEQYF.

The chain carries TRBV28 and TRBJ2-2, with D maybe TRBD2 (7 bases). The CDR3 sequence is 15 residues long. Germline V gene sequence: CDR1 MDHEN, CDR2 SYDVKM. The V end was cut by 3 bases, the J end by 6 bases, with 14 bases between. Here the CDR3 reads CASSLRGGASGELFF. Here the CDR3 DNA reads TGTGCCAGCAGTTTGCGCGGGGGCGCATCCGGGGAGCTGTTTTTT.